This T cell receptor (beta chain) was obtained from a study of blood T cell repertoires in COVID-19. Looking at the study overall: Spain, Italy and the United States supplied samples that represented acute and convalescent COVID-19. T cells, B-cell-depleted T cells, or PBMCs provided the cDNA or gDNA that served as material.

Participants were placed into cohorts based on the clinical history they reported. V shed 2 bases and J 7 bases; nucleotides not matched to a gene: 2. CDR1 and CDR2 (germline): KGHSH, LQKENI. The CDR3 is made up of 13 amino acids. This clone was counted between two and nine times. The sample has other DNA sequences that encode this CDR3 too. Study processing details: Reference gene primer amplification gave nucleated cell count estimates. Profiled with immunoSEQ multiplex PCR; TCRdb holds only in-frame clones, not every one. The V and J calls and clone size were taken over from that table, and D and trimming were inferred from the DNA. The repertoire consists of roughly 200,000 clones, with about nine tenths occurring once and the leading ten covering around 7%.

The sequence came from a man aged 25-45 years in a cohort exposed to, infected with or recovered from COVID-19 (not recorded which). Specimen: PBMCs or T cells enriched from blood (not recorded which). The chain is built from TRBV18 and TRBJ1-5; 7 bases map to TRBD1. The CDR3 spells CASSPDREQPQHF. In nucleotides, the CDR3 is TGTGCCAGCTCACCAGACAGGGAGCAGCCCCAGCATTTT.